This T cell receptor (beta chain) stems from a study of blood T cells in healthy people across ages. Study-wide background: In model experiments, template switching was able to capture about one barcoded beta molecule for every two T cells that were present.

PCR was performed a second time for about 6 to 12 cycles using a sample-barcoded 5' primer and a J-beta primer mix. A template-switch adaptor with 12 random nucleotides tagged each cDNA molecule. Via MiXCR, TCRdb re-called the 5' RACE reads, giving one row per CDR3 protein. Of about 780,000 distinct CDR3 sequences in the sample, around 50% are singletons; the top ten hold 15% to 20%. A minimum of 6.5 million PBMCs was isolated per sample. Each sample yielded at least 5 micrograms of PBMC total RNA. Germline V CDR1 and CDR2: MDHEN, SYDVKM. CDR3 length: 15 amino acids. V lost 4 bases and J lost 4, with 17 bases in between.

This receptor was identified in a man older than 75 in good health. Specimen: blood. The chain joins TRBV28 to TRBJ2-7; D might be TRBD1 (5 bases). CDR3 loop: CASSSRTPRDYEQYF. The CDR3 DNA is TGTGCCAGCAGTTCCCGGACACCCAGGGATTACGAGCAGTACTTC.